Listed below are T cell receptor beta chains from one sample, sequenced in a study of cytotoxic CD8 clonotypes in ibrutinib-treated CLL. Clones were sequenced by immunoSEQ multiplex PCR, and TCRdb holds only the in-frame ones, with some missing. The table has about 25,000 clones, around 85% seen once; the top ten hold under 9.5%. This sample comprised PBMCs, obtained after 24 months of ibrutinib treatment. All receptors come from a human donor with chronic lymphocytic leukemia. Both conserved end residues are part of each CDR3.

TRBJ1-6,TRBV2,CASKTGTNSPLHF
TRBJ2-7,TRBV4-1,CASSQPGRGKPLLREQYF
TRBJ2-6,TRBV9,CASSPERDLPSGANVLTF
TRBJ1-2,TRBV12-5,CASGTTFRDRGRLIWYGYTF
TRBJ1-5,TRBV10-3,CAISESPGNQPQHF
TRBJ1-5,TRBV5-1,CASSSTGETNQPQHF
TRBJ2-2,TRBV14,CASSRLAGVAGELFF
TRBJ2-7,TRBV6-1,CASSRARGEQYF
TRBJ2-3,TRBV28,CASSLGAFSTDTQYF
TRBJ2-1,TRBV27,CASSPWGDRSNEQFF
TRBJ2-2,TRBV7-9,CASSSGQGVSGELFF
TRBJ2-7,TRBV11-2,CASSFSVAEQYF
TRBJ1-2,TRBV30,CAWSEGSRANYGYTF
TRBJ2-7,TRBV5-8,CASSLVGHLAYEQYF
TRBJ1-2,TRBV5-1,CASSLRQNYGYTF
TRBJ1-4,TRBV19,CASSMVPDRVLYPDEKLFF
TRBJ1-1,TRBV2,CASSKQPNTEAFF
TRBJ1-6,TRBV30,CAWSADGQHNSPLHF
TRBJ2-3,TRBV10-3,CATSPGQGTTDTQYF
TRBJ2-2,TRBV6-5,CASSSLGRRDTGELFF
TRBJ1-1,TRBV2,CASSPSGGAAEAFF
TRBJ1-5,TRBV28,CASIGDRGRRQPQHF
TRBJ2-1,TRBV15,CATSVDRGSYNEQFF
TRBJ2-7,TRBV27,CASSYRKRSYEQYF
TRBJ1-6,TRBV19,CASNPGPGDNSPLHF
TRBJ1-2,TRBV5-4,CASSLDMAVNYGYTF
TRBJ1-1,TRBV10-3,CAISVGGRNTEAFF
TRBJ1-2,TRBV27,CASSRDSGYGYTF
TRBJ1-1,TRBV7-8,CASSLGSWDTEAFF
TRBJ1-6,TRBV18,CASSPTGTGNSPLHF
TRBJ1-2,TRBV4-1,CASSPSDRLKVHGYTF
TRBJ1-2,TRBV5-6,CASDRSAKYGYTF
TRBJ1-4,TRBV27,CASSSGVTGEKLFF